This entry lists 14 T cell receptor beta chains sequenced from one sample in a study of OX40 agonist ivuxolimab in advanced cancers. The protocol was immunoSEQ multiplex PCR, while the TCRdb copy is restricted to in-frame clones and leaves out a portion. The repertoire holds tens of thousands of clones, with 80% to 90% as singletons. The sequences come from CD4+ or CD8+ T cells sorted from blood, collected in a trial of the OX40 agonist ivuxolimab. These receptors were taken from an adult with an advanced solid tumor such as melanoma, head and neck, liver or kidney cancer.

The chain employs TRBV11-2 and TRBJ1-6, with no clear D. Trimming cost V 5 bases and J 9 bases, with 20 bases left between them. The germline CDR1 and CDR2 sequences are SGHAT and FQNNGV. The CDR3 runs 16 residues. The DNA for the CDR3 is TGTGCCAGCAGCCTCCGCAGCCCATCTGCGGGTTCACCCCTCCACTTT. Translating it yields CASSLRSPSAGSPLHF.

The V gene is TRBV5-3, the J gene TRBJ2-7, with TRBD1 matching over 7 bases. TRBV5-3 has ORF status, its function being uncertain. The CDR3 loop spans 22 amino acids. Trimming took 4 bases from V and 3 from J; bases not matched to a gene: 31. CDR3 DNA sequence: TGTGCCAGAAGCCTTCATCGACAGGGCCAACCATACTCCACCCGTGAATACTACGAGCAGTACTTC. Its protein product is CARSLHRQGQPYSTREYYEQYF.

The genes are TRBV18 and TRBJ1-1; unclear D gene. The germline gives CDR1 KGHSH, CDR2 LQKENI. CDR3 length: 15 residues. The V gene lost 0 bases and the J gene lost 5 bases, with 13 bases spanning the gap. Written as DNA, the CDR3 is TGTGCCAGCTCACCACCTGGAAAATTAAAGACTGAAGCTTTCTTT. Encoded protein: CASSPPGKLKTEAFF. Full variable domain (missing parts from reference TRBV18 and TRBJ1-1): NAGVMQNPRHLVRRRGQEARLRCSPMKGHSHVYWYRQLPEEGLKFMVYLQKENIIDESGMPKERFSAEFPKEGPSILRIQQVVRGDSAAYFCASSPPGKLKTEAFFGQGTRLTVV.

The chain couples TRBV6-5 to TRBJ1-5; D uncertain. Germline assignment: CDR1 MNHEY and CDR2 SVGAGI. This CDR3 contains 15 residues. Trimming left V 0 bases short and J 3 bases short, with 9 bases between. CDR3 residues: CASSYSGGNNQPQHF. The DNA of the CDR3 is TGTGCCAGCAGTTACTCGGGCGGAAACAATCAGCCCCAGCATTTT.

This clone occurred once. This chain joins TRBV9 and TRBJ1-3, with D possibly being TRBD1 (5 bases). Looked up from germline, CDR1 is SGDLS and CDR2 is YYNGEE. This CDR3 spans 17 amino acids. V dropped 0 bases and J dropped 0 bases, with 13 bases sitting between them. The CDR3 DNA reads as TGTGCCAGCAGCGTAGCTACAGGACGGAGCTCTGGAAACACCATATATTTT. Encoded protein: CASSVATGRSSGNTIYF.

This rearrangement joins TRBV5-5 to TRBJ1-2; D gene unclear. Looked up from germline, CDR1 is SGHKS and CDR2 is YYEKEE (reference sequence). Trimming removed 0 bases from V and 4 bases from J, with 13 bases in between. CDR3 length: 15 residues. The CDR3 loop reads CASSLETGNAYGYTF. In nucleotides, the CDR3 is TGTGCCAGCAGCTTGGAGACGGGGAATGCCTATGGCTACACCTTC. Based on the CDR3 plus reference TRBV5-5 and TRBJ1-2, the full variable domain is DAGVTQSPTHLIKTRGQQVTLRCSPISGHKSVSWYQQVLGQGPQFIFQYYEKEERGRGNFPDRFSARQFPNYSSELNVNALLLGDSALYLCASSLETGNAYGYTFGSGTRLTVV.

The chain joins TRBV6-1 to TRBJ1-5; 7 nucleotides match TRBD1. Trimming cost V 7 bases and J 1 base; bases outside gene matches: 4. Germline V gene data show CDR1 as MNHNS and CDR2 as SASEGT. The CDR3 has 14 residues. The CDR3 DNA follows: TGTGCCAGCAACCAGGGACAGAGCAATCAGCCCCAGCATTTT. Translated: CASNQGQSNQPQHF.

V and J are TRBV4-3 and TRBJ2-7; TRBD1 matches at 11 bases. The CDR3 has 17 amino acids. Germline lookup yields CDR1 LGHNA and CDR2 YSLEER. The V segment lost 3 bases and the J segment 2 bases; nucleotides outside the gene matches: 9. CDR3 sequence: CASSQGGGQGAAYEQYF. The CDR3 DNA sequence: TGCGCCAGCAGCCAGGGGGGAGGACAGGGGGCCGCCTACGAGCAGTACTTC.

This sequence joins TRBV15 and TRBJ2-3; a possible D gene is TRBD2 (6 bases). The length of the CDR3 is 16 residues. V was cut by 1 base and J by 2 bases, with 13 bases left in between. Germline V gives CDR1 LNHNV, CDR2 YYDKDF (reference sequence). DNA for the CDR3: TGTGCCACCAGCAGAGGGGTTAGCGGACCCACAGATACGCAGTATTTT. Residues: CATSRGVSGPTDTQYF.

V is TRBV4-3 and J is TRBJ2-3; D is undetermined. CDR1 and CDR2 from the germline V gene are LGHNA and YSLEER. V lost 6 bases and J lost 0, with 10 bases in between. The CDR3 runs 14 residues. CDR3 region: CASSLGFSTDTQYF. The CDR3 DNA sequence: TGCGCCAGCAGTCTAGGGTTTAGCACAGATACGCAGTATTTT.

This chain joins TRBV19 and TRBJ1-5; D is perhaps TRBD1 (5 bases). V dropped 6 bases and J dropped 4 bases, with 16 bases sitting between them. There are 15 residues in the CDR3. Looked up from germline, CDR1 is LNHDA and CDR2 is SQIVND (reference sequence). CDR3 sequence (DNA): TGTGCCAGTAGCCGTAGGGGAGATGGGAATCAGCCCCAGCATTTT. Amino acids: CASSRRGDGNQPQHF. The full variable domain, in which reference TRBV19 and TRBJ1-5 provide the parts outside the CDR3, is DGGITQSPKYLFRKEGQNVTLSCEQNLNHDAMYWYRQDPGQGLRLIYYSQIVNDFQKGDIAEGYSVSREKKESFPLTVTSAQKNPTAFYLCASSRRGDGNQPQHFGDGTRLSIL.

The V gene is TRBV2, the J gene TRBJ2-2; 7 nucleotides line up with TRBD2. Per germline, CDR1 SNHLY and CDR2 FYNNEI. Unmatched junction bases numbered 8, after V lost 2 bases and J lost 5 bases. This CDR3 is 16 amino acids long. The CDR3 nucleotides read TGTGCCAGCAGTGAAAGGGCGGGGGATTATACCGGGGAGCTGTTTTTT. As protein: CASSERAGDYTGELFF.

The chain has TRBV9 and TRBJ2-3, with a possible D match to TRBD2 (6 bases). The CDR3 length is 15 residues. Trimming left V 1 base short and J 2 bases short, with 11 bases between. Germline V CDR1 and CDR2: SGDLS, YYNGEE. The CDR3 DNA follows: TGTGCCAGCAGCGTAATAGCGGAGTCCACAGATACGCAGTATTTT. This gives the protein CASSVIAESTDTQYF.

The CDR3 is CASSLAGNSGNTIYF. The DNA for the CDR3 is TGCGCCAGCAGCTTGGCGGGGAACTCTGGAAACACCATATATTTT. V gene TRBV5-1 combines with J gene TRBJ1-3; D gene unclear. The germline V gene encodes CDR1 SGHRS and CDR2 YFSETQ. V gave up 0 bases and J gave up 0 bases, with 7 bases separating them. The CDR3 is made up of 15 amino acids. The full variable domain, its missing parts supplied by reference TRBV5-1 and TRBJ1-3, is KAGVTQTPRYLIKTRGQQVTLSCSPISGHRSVSWYQQTPGQGLQFLFEYFSETQRNKGNFPGRFSGRQFSNSRSEMNVSTLELGDSALYLCASSLAGNSGNTIYFGEGSWLTVV.